Sample share makes the clone carrying this T cell receptor beta chain medium-sized. Its antigen remains unidentified. V was trimmed by 6 bases and J by 5 bases, leaving 8 bases between them. Germline V gene lookup returns CDR1 SNHLY and CDR2 FYNNEI. This CDR3 region has 11 residues. This entry belongs to a study of OX40 agonist ivuxolimab in advanced cancers. Across the study: Dose-escalation cases comprised hepatocellular carcinoma, melanoma, renal cell or head and neck cancer. Broader study findings: Also showing low normalized T-cell clonal expansion were some of the nonresponders. With doses of 0.1-3.0 mg/kg, partial responders showed among the lowest clonal expansion.

Libraries were prepared by immunoSEQ multiplex PCR; TCRdb keeps only in-frame clonotypes and omits some of them. Of 10,000 or so clones listed, more than 70% are singletons. The rearrangement links TRBV2 to TRBJ2-7, with D uncertain. This specimen was CD4+ or CD8+ T cells sorted from blood, taken in a trial of the OX40 agonist ivuxolimab. The receptor was derived from an adult with an advanced solid tumor such as melanoma, head and neck, liver or kidney cancer. CDR3 residues: CASSVGDEQYF. DNA of the CDR3: TGTGCCAGCAGCGTGGGCGACGAGCAGTACTTC.